The 25 T cell receptor beta chains below were found in one sample sequenced in a study of blood T cell repertoires in COVID-19. This table comes from immunoSEQ multiplex PCR, and its TCRdb copy is limited to in-frame clones, with some not included. This sample has more than 45,000 clones; more than 65% occur once, and the top ten carry 8% to 10%. Sequenced sample: peripheral blood. These receptors were taken from a man of 80 years or more with COVID-19, enrolled during active disease.

For the CDR3, the DNA is TGCGCCAGCAGCCAATTAATCCGGACAGGGGTTTTCTATGGCTACACCTTC. This translates into CASSQLIRTGVFYGYTF. The chain has TRBV4-1 and TRBJ1-2; TRBD1 aligns across 9 bases. V shed 2 bases, J shed 4 bases, and the junction held 11 bases outside the gene matches. CDR1 is MGHRA and CDR2 is YSYEKL in the germline V gene. CDR3 length: 17 amino acids.

This chain joins TRBV5-6 and TRBJ2-1, with D perhaps matching TRBD1 (5 bases). V lost 1 base, J lost 6 bases, and 5 bases lay in between. Germline lookup yields CDR1 SGHDT and CDR2 YYEEEE. The CDR3 contains 12 residues. The CDR3 loop reads CASSLQGNEQFF. As DNA, the CDR3 is TGTGCCAGCAGCTTGCAGGGCAATGAGCAGTTCTTC.

J is TRBJ2-5 and V is TRBV5-4, with TRBD2 as a possible D gene (6 bases). The CDR3 sequence is 14 residues long. V was cut by 1 base and J by 5 bases, with 12 bases left in between. Germline CDR1 SGHNT, CDR2 YYREEE (reference sequence). In DNA, the CDR3 is TGTGCCAGCAGCTTGAAAGGGGCGGGGGAGACCCAGTACTTC. Its protein product is CASSLKGAGETQYF.

This chain connects TRBV7-2 to TRBJ2-1; 8 nucleotides agree with TRBD2. V trimming: 6 bases; J trimming: 6 bases; junction bases outside the gene matches: 7. The CDR3 length is 14 residues. Per germline, CDR1 SGHTA and CDR2 FQGNSA. CDR3 sequence: CASRPGLVFNEQFF. CDR3 coding DNA: TGTGCCAGCAGGCCGGGACTAGTGTTCAATGAGCAGTTCTTC.

The chain joins TRBV5-1 to TRBJ2-7, with D maybe TRBD1 (5 bases). V lost 0 bases, J lost 2 bases, and 9 bases lay in between. The CDR3 covers 14 residues. In germline, CDR1 is SGHRS, CDR2 YFSETQ. The chain's CDR3 is CASSLELGPYEQYF. The CDR3 region has the DNA TGCGCCAGCAGCTTGGAGCTGGGGCCCTACGAGCAGTACTTC.

This clone was counted a few times. The V gene is TRBV7-6, the J gene TRBJ2-2, with a weak D call TRBD1 (6 bases). The CDR3 spans 16 residues. Per the germline V gene, CDR1 is SGHVS and CDR2 is FNYEAQ. Between the trimmed V and J ends, which lost 2 bases and 3 bases, there was a span of 13 bases. CDR3 DNA sequence: TGTGCCAGCAGCTTACCAGGGGCTGAGGACACCGGGGAGCTGTTTTTT. It codes for CASSLPGAEDTGELFF.

The rearrangement links TRBV19 to TRBJ1-5; no clear D gene. The CDR3 is made up of 16 amino acids. The germline V and J ends were trimmed by 3 bases and 4 bases, with 16 bases remaining between them. The germline CDR1 and CDR2 sequences are LNHDA and SQIVND (reference sequence). CDR3 coding DNA: TGTGCCAGTAGTATTGGGTCTGGGCAGTTTAATCAGCCCCAGCATTTT. Translating it yields CASSIGSGQFNQPQHF.

The chain couples TRBV7-2 to TRBJ1-1; 7 bases are shared with TRBD1. CDR1 is SGHTA, CDR2 FQGNSA, per germline. This CDR3 has 12 residues. Trimming took 5 bases from V and 11 from J; bases not matched to a gene: 8. CDR3 amino acids: CASSKDRVLAFF. CDR3 DNA sequence: TGTGCCAGCAGCAAAGACAGGGTGTTGGCTTTCTTT.

The V gene is TRBV6-5, the J gene TRBJ1-5; no clear D gene. This CDR3 has 14 residues. Per the germline V gene, CDR1 is MNHEY and CDR2 is SVGAGI. The ends were cut back, 2 bases at V and 3 bases at J, with 8 bases in the middle. The CDR3 nucleotides read TGTGCCAGCAGTTACGGGCAGGACAATCAGCCCCAGCATTTT. Its translation is CASSYGQDNQPQHF.

The chain employs TRBV27 and TRBJ2-7; 7 bases agree with TRBD1. Germline V gene sequence: CDR1 MNHEY, CDR2 SMNVEV (reference sequence). V lost 3 bases, J lost 7 bases, and 6 bases stayed unmatched. The CDR3 is 13 residues long. CDR3: CASSFTRDREQYF. CDR3 nucleotide sequence: TGTGCCAGCAGTTTCACCCGGGACAGAGAGCAGTACTTC.

The V gene is TRBV5-1, the J gene TRBJ2-3; the D gene is possibly TRBD1 (5 bases). The CDR3 sequence is 13 residues long. Trimming removed 0 bases at V and 6 bases at J, with 8 bases between. The germline gives CDR1 SGHRS, CDR2 YFSETQ. CDR3 region: CASSLERGDTQYF. The CDR3 DNA reads TGCGCCAGCAGCTTGGAAAGGGGCGATACGCAGTATTTT.

This chain links TRBV28 with TRBJ1-5, with 8 bases lining up with TRBD1. The length of the CDR3 is 15 residues. The V and J ends lost 2 bases and 2 bases, in that order; junction bases with no gene match: 2. CDR1 is MDHEN, CDR2 SYDVKM, per germline. The CDR3 nucleotides are TGTGCCAGCAGTTTACCACAGGGGGGCAATCAGCCCCAGCATTTT. Translation gives CASSLPQGGNQPQHF.

This clone came up a few times. J is TRBJ1-3 and V is TRBV5-8; TRBD1 matches 7 bases. CDR3 length: 19 residues. Unmatched junction bases numbered 16, after V lost 4 bases and J lost 0 bases. Per the germline V gene, CDR1 is SGHTS and CDR2 is YDEGEE. CDR3 residues: CASSARTGAVGSSGNTIYF. The CDR3 nucleotides read TGTGCCAGCAGCGCACGGACAGGCGCGGTCGGGAGCTCTGGAAACACCATATATTTT.

The rearrangement links TRBV20-1 to TRBJ1-2, with D perhaps TRBD1 (6 bases). The germline gives CDR1 DFQATT, CDR2 SNEGSKA (reference sequence). Trimming took off 5 bases at V and 7 bases at J, with 11 bases between the two ends. The CDR3 consists of 11 residues. The CDR3 here is CSADFRGGYTF. The CDR3 DNA sequence: TGCAGTGCTGACTTCAGGGGTGGCTACACCTTC.

V is TRBV5-1 and J is TRBJ2-3; no firm D call. Between the trimmed V and J ends, which lost 0 bases and 2 bases, there was a span of 7 bases. The CDR3 length is 14 residues. From germline, CDR1 is SGHRS and CDR2 YFSETQ. CDR3 sequence: CASSLGSATDTQYF. The CDR3 nucleotides read TGCGCCAGCAGCTTGGGAAGCGCCACAGATACGCAGTATTTT. Looking up the rest from reference TRBV5-1 and TRBJ2-3 gives the full variable domain: KAGVTQTPRYLIKTRGQQVTLSCSPISGHRSVSWYQQTPGQGLQFLFEYFSETQRNKGNFPGRFSGRQFSNSRSEMNVSTLELGDSALYLCASSLGSATDTQYFGPGTRLTVL.

The rearrangement links TRBV5-8 to TRBJ1-5; TRBD1 aligns across 7 bases. The CDR3 length is 14 residues. CDR1 and CDR2 from the germline V gene are SGHTS and YDEGEE. V lost 2 bases, J lost 4 bases, and 3 bases stayed unmatched. DNA for the CDR3: TGTGCCAGCAGCTTAGGGACAGTGAATCAGCCCCAGCATTTT. It yields the protein CASSLGTVNQPQHF.

This clone was seen a handful of times. The CDR3 spells CASSRQEDREAFF. DNA for the CDR3: TGTGCCAGCAGTCGCCAAGAGGACAGGGAAGCTTTCTTT. V gene TRBV27 combines with J gene TRBJ1-1, with 7 bases aligning to TRBD1. Germline V gene lookup returns CDR1 MNHEY and CDR2 SMNVEV (reference sequence). The V gene end was trimmed by 5 bases and the J gene end by 8 bases; junction bases not matched to a gene: 8. CDR3 length equals 13 residues.

The rearrangement links TRBV7-9 to TRBJ1-1; 8 nucleotides agree with TRBD1. Germline values: CDR1 SEHNR, CDR2 FQNEAQ (reference sequence). V dropped 5 bases and J dropped 6; count of bases not matched to a gene: 8. The CDR3 loop spans 14 amino acids. This CDR3 is CASSVGQGGAEAFF. In DNA form, the CDR3 reads TGTGCCAGCAGCGTAGGACAGGGAGGTGCTGAAGCTTTCTTT.

This clone has just one count. The rearrangement uses TRBV7-2 and TRBJ1-3; 12 bases agree with TRBD1. The length of the CDR3 is 15 residues. Unmatched junction bases numbered 3, after V lost 5 bases and J lost 4 bases. Germline CDR1 and CDR2: SGHTA and FQGNSA. In nucleotides, the CDR3 is TGTGCCAGCAGCAGGGACAGGGGGCGAGGAAACACCATATATTTT. Encoded protein: CASSRDRGRGNTIYF.

The V call is TRBV7-3, the J call TRBJ2-6, with TRBD2 as a possible D gene (5 bases). V was clipped by 4 bases and J by 2 bases, with 9 bases between them. Germline V CDR1 and CDR2: SGHTA, FQGTGA. The CDR3 totals 15 residues. Here the CDR3 DNA reads TGTGCCAGCAGCTCGCGGGTAGCTGGGGCCAACGTCCTGACTTTC. The encoded protein is CASSSRVAGANVLTF.

J is TRBJ1-1 and V is TRBV6-5, with 9 positions matching TRBD1. CDR1 MNHEY and CDR2 SVGAGI come from the germline V gene. The ends lost 6 bases at V and 1 base at J; junction bases unmatched: 3. This CDR3 has 14 residues. In DNA form, the CDR3 reads TGTGCCAGCAGCCGGACAGGGGAGAACACTGAAGCTTTCTTT. Protein sequence: CASSRTGENTEAFF.

The rearrangement joins TRBV12-3 or TRBV12-4 to TRBJ1-1; no clear D. The V and J ends lost 6 bases and 1 base respectively, with 6 bases between them. The CDR3 has 12 amino acids. CDR3 coding DNA: TGTGCCAGCAGCTATCAGAACACTGAAGCTTTCTTT. Translation gives CASSYQNTEAFF.

V gene TRBV7-9 combines with J gene TRBJ2-7; 10 bases line up with TRBD2. The V segment lost 4 bases and the J segment 5 bases; nucleotides outside the gene matches: 5. The V gene's germline CDR1 is SEHNR and CDR2 FQNEAQ (reference sequence). This CDR3 has 14 residues. In nucleotides, the CDR3 is TGTGCCAGCAGCTCCGGGACTAGCGTCGACGAGCAGTACGTC. This sequence encodes CASSSGTSVDEQYV.

This chain connects TRBV7-9 to TRBJ2-3; TRBD2 might be the D (7 bases). Germline V gives CDR1 SEHNR, CDR2 FQNEAQ (reference sequence). This CDR3 comprises 14 residues. Deletions cut 2 bases from V and 6 bases from J, with 12 bases between. The DNA for the CDR3 is TGTGCCAGCAGCTTATTCGGGGGGCCGGATACGCAGTATTTT. Translated: CASSLFGGPDTQYF.

This clone came up a few times. The V call is TRBV6-5, the J call TRBJ2-3, with D tentatively TRBD1 (5 bases). Looked up from germline, CDR1 is MNHEY and CDR2 is SVGAGI. V was clipped by 3 bases and J by 2 bases, with 9 bases between them. The CDR3 contains 14 residues. The CDR3 DNA follows: TGTGCCAGCAGTTATACAGGAAACACAGATACGCAGTATTTT. It yields the protein CASSYTGNTDTQYF.